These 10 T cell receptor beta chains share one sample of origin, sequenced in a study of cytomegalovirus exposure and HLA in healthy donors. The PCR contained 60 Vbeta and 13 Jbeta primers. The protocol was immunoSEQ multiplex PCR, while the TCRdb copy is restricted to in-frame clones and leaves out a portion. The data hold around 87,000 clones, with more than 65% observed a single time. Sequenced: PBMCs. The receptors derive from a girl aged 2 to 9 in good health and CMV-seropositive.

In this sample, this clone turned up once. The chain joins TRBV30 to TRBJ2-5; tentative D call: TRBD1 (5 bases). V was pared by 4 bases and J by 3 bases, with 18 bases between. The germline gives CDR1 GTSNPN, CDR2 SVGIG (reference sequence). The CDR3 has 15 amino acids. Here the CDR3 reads CAWNAPTELEETQYF. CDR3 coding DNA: TGTGCCTGGAACGCCCCGACAGAGTTAGAAGAGACCCAGTACTTC. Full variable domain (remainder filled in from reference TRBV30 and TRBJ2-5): SQTIHQWPATLVQPVGSPLSLECTVEGTSNPNLYWYRQAAGRGLQLLFYSVGIGQISSEVPQNLSASRPQDRQFILSSKKLLLSDSGFYLCAWNAPTELEETQYFGPGTRLLVL.

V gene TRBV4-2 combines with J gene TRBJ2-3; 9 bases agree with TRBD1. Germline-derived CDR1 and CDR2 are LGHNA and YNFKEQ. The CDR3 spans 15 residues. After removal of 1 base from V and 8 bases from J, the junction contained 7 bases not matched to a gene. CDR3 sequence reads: CASSQAGTGPATQYF. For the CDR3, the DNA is TGTGCCAGCAGCCAAGCCGGGACAGGGCCGGCTACGCAGTATTTT.

The CDR3 DNA reads TGTGCCAGCAAGCCAGGACAGGGCACAACTAATGAAAAACTGTTTTTT. This codes for CASKPGQGTTNEKLFF. The V and J genes are TRBV19 and TRBJ1-4; 8 bases match TRBD1. Germline V gene data show CDR1 as LNHDA and CDR2 as SQIVND (reference sequence). The ends lost 9 bases at V and 0 bases at J; junction bases unmatched: 9. The CDR3 loop spans 16 amino acids.

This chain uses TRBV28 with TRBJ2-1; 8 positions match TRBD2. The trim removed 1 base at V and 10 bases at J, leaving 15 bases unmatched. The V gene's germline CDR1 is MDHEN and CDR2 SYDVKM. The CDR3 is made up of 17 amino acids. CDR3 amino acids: CASSLSFLASGRSEQFF. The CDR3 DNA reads TGTGCCAGCAGTTTATCATTCCTTGCTAGCGGGCGATCGGAGCAGTTCTTC.

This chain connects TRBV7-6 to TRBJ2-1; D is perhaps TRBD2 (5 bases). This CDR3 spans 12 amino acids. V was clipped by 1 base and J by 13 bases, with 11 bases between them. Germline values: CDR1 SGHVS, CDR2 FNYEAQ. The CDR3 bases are TGTGCCAGCAGCTTAGGAGGGAAGGATCAGTTCTTC. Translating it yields CASSLGGKDQFF.

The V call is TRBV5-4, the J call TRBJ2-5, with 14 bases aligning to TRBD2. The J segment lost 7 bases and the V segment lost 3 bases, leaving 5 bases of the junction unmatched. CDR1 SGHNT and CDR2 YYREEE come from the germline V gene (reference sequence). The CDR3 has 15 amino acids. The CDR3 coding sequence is TGTGCCAGCAGCTCGGGACTAGCGGGAGAAGGGACCCAGTACTTC. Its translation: CASSSGLAGEGTQYF.

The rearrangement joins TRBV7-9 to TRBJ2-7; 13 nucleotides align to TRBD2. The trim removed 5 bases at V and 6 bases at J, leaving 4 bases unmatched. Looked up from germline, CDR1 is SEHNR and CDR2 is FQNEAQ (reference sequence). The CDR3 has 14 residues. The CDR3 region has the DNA TGTGCCAGCAGCAAACTAGCGGGAGGGACCGAGCAGTACTTC. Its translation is CASSKLAGGTEQYF.

The DNA for the CDR3 is TGTGCCAGCAGTTACGGGGGACTAGCGGGAGCCGAGCAGTACTTC. Amino acids: CASSYGGLAGAEQYF. This chain connects TRBV6-5 to TRBJ2-7; 14 nucleotides match TRBD2. Germline V CDR1 and CDR2: MNHEY, SVGAGI. This CDR3 comprises 15 residues. V dropped 2 bases and J dropped 6; count of bases not matched to a gene: 3.

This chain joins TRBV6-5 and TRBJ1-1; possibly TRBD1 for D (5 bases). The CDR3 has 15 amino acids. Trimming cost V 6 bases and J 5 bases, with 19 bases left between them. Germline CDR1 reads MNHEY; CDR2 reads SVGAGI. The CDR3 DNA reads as TGTGCCAGCAGATCAAACCCAGCTGGGGGGACTGAAGCTTTCTTT. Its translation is CASRSNPAGGTEAFF.

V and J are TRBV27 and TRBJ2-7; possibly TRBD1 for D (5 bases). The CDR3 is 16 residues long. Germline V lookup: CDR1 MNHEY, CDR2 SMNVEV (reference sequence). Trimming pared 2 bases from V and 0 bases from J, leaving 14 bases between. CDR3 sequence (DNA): TGTGCCAGCAGTTTAAAATGGCAGGGCCTCTCCTACGAGCAGTACTTC. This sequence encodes CASSLKWQGLSYEQYF.